The 20 T cell receptor beta chains presented below share a single source sample, sequenced in a study of T cell responses to AZD1222 COVID-19 vaccine. Data came from immunoSEQ multiplex PCR; TCRdb stores just in-frame clones and leaves some out. The table records 120,000 to 150,000 clones, roughly nine tenths of them present only once. The source material was peripheral blood, sampled on day 0 of AZD1222 vaccination. The receptor set was obtained from an adult in good health.

Points on this clone: At one end the junction does not follow the germline gene, possibly because of a read error. This rearrangement joins TRBV7-7 to TRBJ2-7; 10 bases are a match to TRBD2. The CDR3 covers 15 residues. Looked up from germline, CDR1 is SSHAT and CDR2 is FNYEAQ (reference sequence). The CDR3 sequence: CASSREREGGHEQYF. The CDR3 DNA reads as TGTGCTAGCAGCCGCGAGCGGGAGGGTGGCCACGAGCAGTACTTC.

CDR3 amino acids: CASSSPRGRNGYTF. CDR3 DNA sequence: TGTGCCAGCAGTAGCCCCAGGGGGCGGAATGGCTACACCTTC. The genes are TRBV28 and TRBJ1-2; TRBD1 matches 8 bases. The germline V gene has CDR1 MDHEN and CDR2 SYDVKM. V lost 5 bases and J lost 6; bases outside the gene matches: 8. This CDR3 comprises 14 residues.

The J gene is TRBJ2-1, the V gene TRBV5-5, with TRBD2 matching over 7 bases. The germline CDR1 and CDR2 sequences are SGHKS and YYEKEE (reference sequence). The CDR3 has 11 amino acids. V gave up 2 bases and J gave up 13 bases; unmatched junction bases: 3. As DNA, the CDR3 is TGTGCCAGCAGCTTAAGGGACTACCAGTTCTTC. It is translated as CASSLRDYQFF. Complete variable domain (other parts from reference TRBV5-5 and TRBJ2-1): DAGVTQSPTHLIKTRGQQVTLRCSPISGHKSVSWYQQVLGQGPQFIFQYYEKEERGRGNFPDRFSARQFPNYSSELNVNALLLGDSALYLCASSLRDYQFFGPGTRLTVL.

V usage is TRBV5-1 and J usage is TRBJ1-1, with D unresolved. This CDR3 is built from 14 residues. CDR1 and CDR2 from the germline V gene are SGHRS and YFSETQ. V was pared by 2 bases and J by 3 bases, with 11 bases between. The DNA of the CDR3 is TGCGCCAGCAGCTTTATCGGGGATGACACTGAAGCTTTCTTT. Its protein product is CASSFIGDDTEAFF.

This chain joins TRBV19 and TRBJ2-5; 7 bases map to TRBD1. J was trimmed by 2 bases and V by 5 bases; bases with no gene match: 8. CDR1 is LNHDA, CDR2 SQIVND, per germline (reference sequence). The CDR3 spans 15 residues. CDR3 region: CASSVYTGDQETQYF. CDR3 nucleotides: TGTGCCAGTAGTGTATATACAGGGGATCAAGAGACCCAGTACTTC.

This clone was counted once. V gene TRBV6-1 combines with J gene TRBJ2-1, with TRBD1 matching 8 bases. Germline V gene data show CDR1 as MNHNS and CDR2 as SASEGT. CDR3 length equals 16 residues. Trimming at V came to 6 bases and at J to 0 bases, leaving 7 bases not matched to a gene. The CDR3 region is CASRERQGSSYNEQFF. In DNA, the CDR3 is TGTGCCAGCAGAGAAAGACAGGGGAGCTCCTACAATGAGCAGTTCTTC.

The V gene is TRBV18, the J gene TRBJ1-5; 8 nucleotides match TRBD1. The CDR3 has 18 amino acids. Trimming took 4 bases from V and 0 from J; bases not matched to a gene: 11. CDR1 and CDR2 from the germline V gene are KGHSH and LQKENI. The CDR3 bases are TGTGCCAGCTCACTCCGGGACAGGTATTCTAATAGCAATCAGCCCCAGCATTTT. Its protein product is CASSLRDRYSNSNQPQHF.

The chain combines TRBV19 with TRBJ1-6, with D unclear. This CDR3 contains 13 residues. The germline V and J ends were trimmed by 11 bases and 7 bases, with 15 bases remaining between them. CDR1 and CDR2 (germline): LNHDA, SQIVND (reference sequence). CDR3: CAVALKLNSPLHF. CDR3 DNA sequence: TGTGCCGTAGCACTTAAGCTAAATTCACCCCTCCACTTT.

This clone appeared a single time. This chain links TRBV25-1 with TRBJ2-2; TRBD2 matches 7 bases. The CDR3 is made up of 16 amino acids. Germline CDR1 is MGHDK and CDR2 is SYGVNS. V shed 5 bases, J shed 8 bases, and the junction held 14 bases outside the gene matches. The CDR3 spells CASSRESSGIRGELFF. In DNA, the CDR3 is TGTGCCAGCAGTAGGGAGTCCAGCGGGATAAGAGGGGAGCTGTTTTTT. Variable domain in full (rest from reference TRBV25-1 and TRBJ2-2): EADIYQTPRYLVIGTGKKITLECSQTMGHDKMYWYQQDPGMELHLIHYSYGVNSTEKGDLSSESTVSRIRTEHFPLTLESARPSHTSQYLCASSRESSGIRGELFFGEGSRLTVL.

The chain links TRBV5-1 to TRBJ1-2; the D is unclear. The germline gives CDR1 SGHRS, CDR2 YFSETQ. The CDR3 has 15 amino acids. Trimming removed 0 bases from V and 8 bases from J, with 17 bases in between. This CDR3 reads CASSLEGTTVEGYTF. The CDR3 DNA reads TGCGCCAGCAGCTTGGAGGGCACCACCGTTGAGGGCTACACCTTC.

This rearrangement joins TRBV21-1 to TRBJ1-1. TRBV21-1 is a listed pseudogene. The CDR3 is 18 amino acids. The CDR3 loop is CASSKSDVPGLMNTEAFF. The CDR3 bases are TGTGCCAGCAGCAAATCGGACGTCCCGGGCCTAATGAACACTGAAGCTTTCTTT.

The CDR3 region is CASEQGRAGNAEAFF. The CDR3 DNA is TGTGCCAGTGAACAGGGTAGAGCAGGCAACGCTGAAGCTTTCTTT. The chain employs TRBV19 and TRBJ1-1, with D maybe TRBD1 (6 bases). CDR1 is LNHDA and CDR2 is SQIVND in the germline V gene (reference sequence). V was cut by 8 bases and J by 6 bases, with 22 bases left in between. CDR3 length: 15 residues.

The chain links TRBV6-5 to TRBJ1-5; D gene ambiguous. The CDR3 is 13 amino acids. Per germline, CDR1 MNHEY and CDR2 SVGAGI. V lost 2 bases, J lost 6 bases, and 8 bases lay in between. CDR3 DNA: TGTGCCAGCAGTTACAATCGAGGTCAGCCCCAGCATTTT. It encodes CASSYNRGQPQHF.

This clone came up many times. V and J are TRBV11-2 and TRBJ1-2; D remains ambiguous. V gave up 5 bases and J gave up 7 bases, with 11 bases separating them. The germline V gene has CDR1 SGHAT and CDR2 FQNNGV. The CDR3 is 12 residues long. The CDR3 loop is CASSLAGVGYTF. DNA for the CDR3: TGTGCCAGCAGCCTAGCCGGGGTTGGCTACACCTTC.

This clone was picked up a small number of times. As DNA, the CDR3 is TGTGCCAGCAGCAGAGCGACAGGGGACGGCTACACCTTC. It encodes CASSRATGDGYTF. The chain joins TRBV3-1 (or the pseudogene TRBV3-2) to TRBJ1-2; 8 bases map to TRBD1. This CDR3 region has 13 residues. CDR1 is LGHDT and CDR2 is YNNKEL in the germline V gene (reference sequence). Trimming cost V 5 bases and J 8 bases; bases outside gene matches: 7.

The chain combines TRBV21-1 with TRBJ2-3. TRBV21-1 is deemed a pseudogene. This CDR3 region has 17 residues. DNA for the CDR3: TGTGCCAGCAGCAAAGCACTGCGCCCGGCTAGCACAGATACGCAGTATTTT. As protein: CASSKALRPASTDTQYF.

The CDR3 DNA follows: TGTGCCAGCAGCATCACTAGCGCCTCGTTTTACAATGAGCAGTTCTTC. It translates to CASSITSASFYNEQFF. The chain couples TRBV5-4 to TRBJ2-1, with 7 bases matching TRBD2. In germline, CDR1 is SGHNT, CDR2 YYREEE (reference sequence). CDR3 length: 16 amino acids. Trimming took 4 bases from V and 4 from J; bases not matched to a gene: 11.

This chain joins TRBV3-1 (or the pseudogene TRBV3-2) and TRBJ2-4, with D perhaps assigned TRBD1 or TRBD2 (6 bases each). Deletions cut 9 bases from V and 7 bases from J, with 13 bases between. The germline CDR1 and CDR2 sequences are LGHDT and YNNKEL (reference sequence). This CDR3 has 12 amino acids. DNA of the CDR3: TGTGCCAGTGCCTCGGGGGCGAACATTCAGTACTTC. It translates to CASASGANIQYF.

The genes are TRBV27 and TRBJ1-6, with unresolved D. V was pared by 1 base and J by 6 bases, with 10 bases between. The CDR3 has 15 residues. In germline, CDR1 is MNHEY, CDR2 SMNVEV (reference sequence). CDR3 nucleotide sequence: TGTGCCAGCAGTTTATTGCGGGCGGTTAATTCACCCCTCCACTTT. It translates to CASSLLRAVNSPLHF.

The V gene is TRBV6-1, the J gene TRBJ1-4; D might be TRBD1 (5 bases). Looked up from germline, CDR1 is MNHNS and CDR2 is SASEGT. Trimming stripped 2 bases from V and 7 bases from J, with 14 bases between. The CDR3 extends over 15 amino acids. CDR3 sequence (DNA): TGTGCCAGCAGTGAATCAGTGGGGGTTCGTGAAAAACTGTTTTTT. Its translation is CASSESVGVREKLFF.